This TCR beta chain was recorded in a study of T cells expressing NK-cell markers. Study-wide context: Researchers got TCR beta repertoires out of sorted CD3+CD56+NKG2C+, CD3+CD56+NKG2C- and CD3+CD56-NKG2C+ T cells. Among the eight sequenced donors, seven tested HCMV-seropositive and one tested seronegative.

Overall study findings and caveats: There remained a lack of clarity about HCMV specificity of expanded NKG2C+ T cell clones.

In germline, CDR1 is SGHRS, CDR2 YFSETQ. This CDR3 comprises 16 residues. With respect to this clonotype: No antigen is known for it.

The authors made TCR beta cDNA libraries by 5'RACE template switching. This switching added a universal primer site and UMIs. Reanalyzing the 5' RACE reads, TCRdb keeps one entry per CDR3 protein, without DNA. The sample has around 550,000 distinct CDR3 sequences, and its top ten clones hold approximately 3.6%. Sequenced material: blood T cells: a sorted CD56 or NKG2C T cell subset, CD4+ or CD8+ T cells, or bulk PBMC T cells (not recorded which). The V and J genes are TRBV5-1 and TRBJ2-2; TCRdb lists TRBD2, though no DNA is available to test this call. The sequence was obtained from a man between 18 and 29 years old in good health. CDR3 residues: CASSAAQGLEVGELFF.